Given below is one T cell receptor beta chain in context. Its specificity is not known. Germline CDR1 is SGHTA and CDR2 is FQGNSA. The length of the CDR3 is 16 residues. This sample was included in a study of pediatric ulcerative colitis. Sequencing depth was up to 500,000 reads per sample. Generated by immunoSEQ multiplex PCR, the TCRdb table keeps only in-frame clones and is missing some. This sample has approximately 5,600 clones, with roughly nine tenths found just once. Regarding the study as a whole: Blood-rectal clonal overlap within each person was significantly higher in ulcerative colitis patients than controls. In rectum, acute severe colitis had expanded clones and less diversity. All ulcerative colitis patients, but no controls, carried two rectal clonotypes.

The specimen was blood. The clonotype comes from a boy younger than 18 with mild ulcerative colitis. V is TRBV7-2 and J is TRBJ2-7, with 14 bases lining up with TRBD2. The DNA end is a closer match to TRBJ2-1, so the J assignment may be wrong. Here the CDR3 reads CASSLVGTSGGNEQFF. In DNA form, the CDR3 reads TGTGCCAGCAGCTTAGTAGGGACTAGCGGGGGCAATGAGCAGTTCTTC.